The T cell receptor beta chain described here comes from a study of control samples from healthy donors and cancer patients. Sequencing used immunoSEQ multiplex PCR; TCRdb keeps in-frame clones, though not all of them. Of about 83,000 clones listed, roughly 89% were seen once; the top ten hold 15% to 20%. Germline loops: CDR1 MNHEY, CDR2 SVGAGI. V lost 6 bases, J lost 5 bases, and 9 bases stayed unmatched. The CDR3 extends over 14 amino acids. The chain joins TRBV6-5 to TRBJ1-1; 7 bases agree with TRBD1. Sequencing used blood. The clonotype was recovered from a man aged 45-65 years in good health. CDR3: CASSLTGRGTEAFF. CDR3 nucleotides: TGTGCCAGCAGCTTGACAGGGCGAGGAACTGAAGCTTTCTTT.